This TCR beta chain emerged from a study of shared clonotypes between healthy human individuals. Study in general: Each donor's CD8 memory used one plate, CD8 naive two, each CD4 subset three. Whole-study findings and limits: Clonotypes which were not shared had lower generation probabilities than clonotypes that all four donors shared. Sorted-subset samples were not fully sequenced, rarefaction indicated.

How the authors handled the data: Junction-only immunoSEQ data arrived without quality scores, meaning filtering differed. The data were produced by immunoSEQ multiplex PCR, yet TCRdb's version contains in-frame clones alone and is incomplete. D and trimming were read from the DNA, whereas the V and J calls and clone size are those reported in that table. The sample has some 980,000 clones; approximately 76% are singletons. V lost 0 bases and J lost 10; bases outside the gene matches: 25. Germline lookup yields CDR1 LNHNV and CDR2 YYDKDF (reference sequence). The CDR3 covers 20 residues. Comment on this clone: The target antigen is unknown.

Sequenced: memory CD4+ T cells sorted from blood. The subset: CD45RA-negative fraction. This rearrangement joins TRBV15 to TRBJ1-2, with 8 bases lining up with TRBD1. The TCR originated in a young man in good health. In nucleotides, the CDR3 is TGTGCCACCAGCAGAGATCTAAGGACTTTCAGGACAGGGCCCAGTTCCCTCTACACCTTC. Its protein product is CATSRDLRTFRTGPSSLYTF.